This record covers a single T cell receptor beta chain. This record belongs to a study of control samples from healthy donors and cancer patients. Assay: immunoSEQ multiplex PCR; the TCRdb copy retains only in-frame clones and omits some. The repertoire holds about 130,000 clones, with approximately 90% as singletons. This CDR3 spans 12 amino acids. Germline CDR1 and CDR2: ENHRY and SYGVKD. The trim removed 9 bases at V and 4 bases at J, leaving 3 bases unmatched. The chain combines TRBV10-3 with TRBJ1-2, with 9 bases lining up with TRBD1. This TCR came from a woman aged 45-65 years in good health. Sequencing was carried out using blood. CDR3 amino acids: CAIAQGAYGYTF. CDR3 DNA: TGTGCCATTGCACAGGGGGCCTATGGCTACACCTTC.